Presented here are 31 T cell receptor beta chains from one specimen sequenced in a study of blood T cell repertoires in COVID-19 (TCRdb year 2020). Library creation used the immunoSEQ multiplex PCR assay. TCRdb carries this immuneACCESS record with in-frame sequences only. Its versions omit some clonotypes, under half of them owing to an unresolved V gene in the studies checked, with the rest unexplained. Recorded for this sample are over 35,000 clones; around 94% of them occurred a single time. The biggest ten clones account for approximately 8.3% of the sample. Sequenced material: peripheral blood. The origin of the receptors is a man aged 50 to 59 with active COVID-19.

Here the CDR3 reads CAWSGDTDQPQHF. The CDR3, as DNA: TGTGCCTGGAGCGGGGACACTGATCAGCCCCAGCATTTT. The chain employs TRBV30 and TRBJ1-5; D is possibly TRBD1 (6 bases). The length of the CDR3 is 13 residues. CDR1 and CDR2 (germline): GTSNPN, SVGIG (reference sequence). The V end lost 3 bases, the J end lost 5 bases, and 11 bases lay between the germline ends.

The chain joins TRBV28 to TRBJ2-7; 12 bases map to TRBD2. CDR3 length equals 15 residues. Germline loops: CDR1 MDHEN, CDR2 SYDVKM. V was pared by 5 bases and J by 4 bases, with 6 bases of the junction left unmatched. The CDR3 region is CASSVALAGGYEQYF. In nucleotides, the CDR3 is TGTGCCAGCAGTGTGGCTCTAGCGGGAGGGTACGAGCAGTACTTC.

The chain employs TRBV2 and TRBJ1-1, with a tentative D call TRBD1 (6 bases). The ends were cut back, 4 bases at V and 10 bases at J, with 13 bases in the middle. This CDR3 comprises 12 residues. Germline assignment: CDR1 SNHLY and CDR2 FYNNEI. In nucleotides, the CDR3 is TGTGCCAGCAGTGGGGGGCTAGGGGGAGCTTTCTTT. It translates to CASSGGLGGAFF.

The V and J genes are TRBV9 and TRBJ2-2; D unresolved. Looked up from germline, CDR1 is SGDLS and CDR2 is YYNGEE. The V end was cut by 0 bases, the J end by 4 bases, with 10 bases between. The CDR3 has 15 amino acids. The CDR3 is CASSVGRQRTGELFF. The CDR3, as DNA: TGTGCCAGCAGCGTAGGTCGGCAGCGCACCGGGGAGCTGTTTTTT.

The chain carries TRBV5-4 and TRBJ2-1, with 7 nucleotides matching TRBD2. V lost 5 bases to trimming and J lost 7 bases; unmatched junction nucleotides: 12. The germline V gene has CDR1 SGHNT and CDR2 YYREEE (reference sequence). This CDR3 is built from 15 residues. CDR3 in amino acids: CASSYRRETVNEQFF. CDR3 nucleotide sequence: TGTGCCAGCAGTTATAGGCGGGAGACGGTTAATGAGCAGTTCTTC.

J is TRBJ2-2 and V is TRBV24-1; 7 bases match TRBD1. Per the germline V gene, CDR1 is KGHDR and CDR2 is SFDVKD. The CDR3 loop spans 14 amino acids. With V trimmed by 5 bases and J by 4 bases, 3 bases remained unmatched. The CDR3 coding sequence is TGTGCCACCAGTGCGACAGGGTCCACCGGGGAGCTGTTTTTT. Translated, it gives CATSATGSTGELFF.

The chain uses TRBV5-1 and TRBJ2-1, with 8 bases matching TRBD1. This CDR3 is 15 amino acids long. Losses at the gene ends were 0 bases for V and 8 bases for J; bases not matched to a gene: 7. Germline CDR1 and CDR2: SGHRS and YFSETQ. CDR3 nucleotide sequence: TGCGCCAGCAGCTTGGTAGGACAGGGTATTGATGAGCAGTTCTTC. Translated, it gives CASSLVGQGIDEQFF.

CDR3 amino acids: CASSLVQGGIYEQYF. DNA for the CDR3: TGCGCCAGCAGCTTGGTGCAGGGAGGGATCTACGAGCAGTACTTC. The chain is built from TRBV5-1 and TRBJ2-7; TRBD2 agrees at 7 bases. This CDR3 spans 15 amino acids. V lost 0 bases and J lost 3; bases outside the gene matches: 6. Germline CDR1 SGHRS, CDR2 YFSETQ. Complete variable domain (other parts from reference TRBV5-1 and TRBJ2-7): KAGVTQTPRYLIKTRGQQVTLSCSPISGHRSVSWYQQTPGQGLQFLFEYFSETQRNKGNFPGRFSGRQFSNSRSEMNVSTLELGDSALYLCASSLVQGGIYEQYFGPGTRLTVT.

The chain joins TRBV6-5 to TRBJ1-2; D is perhaps TRBD1 (5 bases). The CDR3 extends over 15 amino acids. Germline loops: CDR1 MNHEY, CDR2 SVGAGI. Trimming left V 10 bases short and J 4 bases short, with 22 bases between. The CDR3 protein is CAIHPTDRVSYGYTF. The DNA of the CDR3 is TGTGCCATCCACCCGACAGACCGCGTGAGCTATGGCTACACCTTC.

V gene TRBV5-4 combines with J gene TRBJ2-7, with D possibly matching TRBD2 (6 bases). Germline V CDR1 and CDR2: SGHNT, YYREEE (reference sequence). Trimming removed 4 bases from V and 3 bases from J, with 14 bases in between. The CDR3 is 14 amino acids. The CDR3 protein is CASSLGGFNYEQYF. The CDR3 nucleotides read TGTGCCAGCAGCCTCGGGGGATTTAACTACGAGCAGTACTTC. Complete variable domain (other parts from reference TRBV5-4 and TRBJ2-7): ETGVTQSPTHLIKTRGQQVTLRCSSQSGHNTVSWYQQALGQGPQFIFQYYREEENGRGNFPPRFSGLQFPNYSSELNVNALELDDSALYLCASSLGGFNYEQYFGPGTRLTVT.

This clone was recorded once. The chain recombines TRBV10-3 with TRBJ1-5, with D unresolved. V lost 10 bases and J 2 bases, leaving 15 bases between the germline ends. Germline-derived CDR1 and CDR2 are ENHRY and SYGVKD. The CDR3 covers 14 residues. The CDR3 region is CATYNDNGNQPQHF. CDR3 nucleotides: TGTGCCACATACAATGATAATGGCAATCAGCCCCAGCATTTT.

The table lists this clone with a count of one. The J gene is TRBJ1-1, the V gene TRBV27; TRBD1 matches at 10 bases. The CDR3 runs to 15 residues. V lost 6 bases and J lost 3; bases outside the gene matches: 7. CDR1 MNHEY and CDR2 SMNVEV come from the germline V gene (reference sequence). The CDR3 region is CASRTPGTGDTEAFF. As DNA, the CDR3 is TGTGCCAGCAGGACCCCGGGGACAGGGGACACTGAAGCTTTCTTT.

The J gene is TRBJ2-1, the V gene TRBV2, with unresolved D. In germline, CDR1 is SNHLY, CDR2 FYNNEI. This CDR3 has 16 residues. Trimming pared 8 bases from V and 0 bases from J, leaving 17 bases between. For the CDR3, the DNA is TGTGCCAGCGTAGAGACTCTCATGAGCTCCTACAATGAGCAGTTCTTC. It translates to CASVETLMSSYNEQFF.

The chain links TRBV11-2 to TRBJ1-2, with 10 bases that match TRBD1. Per the germline V gene, CDR1 is SGHAT and CDR2 is FQNNGV. J gave up 4 bases and V 4 bases, and 3 bases lay outside the gene matches. The CDR3 extends over 14 amino acids. The CDR3 DNA reads TGTGCCAGCAGCTCTGACAGGGGGCTCTATGGCTACACCTTC. Protein product: CASSSDRGLYGYTF.

The chain is built from TRBV2 and TRBJ1-2, with D possibly matching TRBD1 (6 bases). Germline loops: CDR1 SNHLY, CDR2 FYNNEI. V was cut by 6 bases and J by 7 bases, with 12 bases left in between. CDR3 length equals 12 residues. CDR3 in DNA: TGTGCCAGCAGGACTACAGGGTCTGGCTACACCTTC. It specifies CASRTTGSGYTF.

V usage is TRBV5-4 and J usage is TRBJ1-1; TRBD1 agrees at 7 bases. The germline gives CDR1 SGHNT, CDR2 YYREEE (reference sequence). With 9 bases clipped from V and 3 bases from J, the junction kept 2 bases outside the gene matches. The CDR3 covers 11 residues. The DNA for the CDR3 is TGTGCCACCCAGGGGGACACTGAAGCTTTCTTT. As protein: CATQGDTEAFF.

The chain is built from TRBV19 and TRBJ2-4, with D possibly TRBD1 on 6 matching bases. The CDR3 runs to 21 residues. The germline V and J ends were trimmed by 4 bases and 1 base, with 29 bases remaining between them. Per the germline V gene, CDR1 is LNHDA and CDR2 is SQIVND (reference sequence). The CDR3 DNA reads as TGTGCCAGTAGTACCCCCGAGGGAGAGCGAGTTGCAGGGGTGGCCAAAAACATTCAGTACTTC. Its protein is CASSTPEGERVAGVAKNIQYF.

This chain joins TRBV13 and TRBJ2-3, with 12 nucleotides matching TRBD2. Trimming removed 1 base from V and 2 bases from J; junction bases left unmatched: 4. Per germline, CDR1 PRHDT and CDR2 FYEKMQ (reference sequence). This CDR3 contains 17 residues. In nucleotides, the CDR3 is TGTGCCAGCAGCTTAGTGGGACTAGCGGGCACCACAGATACGCAGTATTTT. As protein: CASSLVGLAGTTDTQYF.

This rearrangement joins TRBV28 to TRBJ2-1; 14 positions agree with TRBD2. This CDR3 region has 13 residues. The germline V gene has CDR1 MDHEN and CDR2 SYDVKM. Losses at the gene ends were 9 bases for V and 9 bases for J; bases not matched to a gene: 4. The CDR3 reads CASRTSGRSEQFF. The CDR3 coding sequence is TGTGCCAGTCGGACTAGCGGGAGGAGTGAGCAGTTCTTC.

This chain joins TRBV19 and TRBJ1-4; the match to TRBD1 covers 7 bases. This CDR3 spans 14 amino acids. Germline CDR1 is LNHDA and CDR2 is SQIVND (reference sequence). V gave up 4 bases and J gave up 4 bases; unmatched junction bases: 3. CDR3 DNA sequence: TGTGCCAGTAGTAGGGACAGAGATAATGAAAAACTGTTTTTT. It is translated as CASSRDRDNEKLFF.

The chain is built from TRBV27 and TRBJ2-1; TRBD2 might be the D (6 bases). V was shortened by 4 bases and J by 14 bases, with 21 bases between the two germline ends. The CDR3 contains 14 residues. The germline CDR1 and CDR2 sequences are MNHEY and SMNVEV (reference sequence). CDR3 nucleotides: TGTGCCAGCAGTTCTTTATACCCTCGGGAGCGCGAGTTCTTC. Translating gives CASSSLYPREREFF.

The chain carries TRBV28 and TRBJ2-5; a possible D gene is TRBD2 (5 bases). Germline lookup yields CDR1 MDHEN and CDR2 SYDVKM. The CDR3 runs to 15 residues. V lost 5 bases to trimming and J lost 0 bases, with 13 bases between them. The CDR3 DNA reads TGTGCCAGCAGTCCCCCCGGGATTGACCAAGAGACCCAGTACTTC. Amino acids: CASSPPGIDQETQYF.

The chain carries TRBV6-5 and TRBJ2-7; D is possibly TRBD2 (6 bases). The length of the CDR3 is 12 residues. Germline V CDR1 and CDR2: MNHEY, SVGAGI. V was shortened by 8 bases and J by 6 bases, with 14 bases between the two germline ends. The CDR3 loop is CASWRGTGEQYF. The CDR3 region has the DNA TGTGCCAGCTGGCGGGGAACCGGCGAGCAGTACTTC.

The chain links TRBV6-2 or TRBV6-3 to TRBJ1-3; perhaps TRBD1 as D (5 bases). Germline CDR1 is MNHEY and CDR2 is SVGEGT. The CDR3 spans 14 residues. Deletions cut 5 bases from V and 4 bases from J, with 12 bases between. CDR3 bases: TGTGCCAGCAGTGGCAGGGCCTCCGGAAACACCATATATTTT. This encodes CASSGRASGNTIYF.

The chain has TRBV5-1 and TRBJ1-1; D remains unclear. The CDR3 is 13 residues long. CDR1 SGHRS and CDR2 YFSETQ come from the germline V gene. Trimming took off 3 bases at V and 1 base at J, with 7 bases between the two ends. As DNA, the CDR3 is TGCGCCAGCAGCTGGGCCGAGAACACTGAAGCTTTCTTT. This encodes CASSWAENTEAFF.

The chain carries TRBV7-9 and TRBJ1-4, with D perhaps TRBD1 (6 bases). V lost 3 bases and J 8 bases, leaving 16 bases between the germline ends. Germline CDR1 is SEHNR and CDR2 is FQNEAQ (reference sequence). CDR3 length: 15 amino acids. CDR3 in DNA: TGTGCCAGCAGCTTTTCACAGGGTGCCTCCGAAAAACTGTTTTTT. Translation gives CASSFSQGASEKLFF. The variable domain in full, completed from reference TRBV7-9 and TRBJ1-4, reads DTGVSQNPRHKITKRGQNVTFRCDPISEHNRLYWYRQTLGQGPEFLTYFQNEAQLEKSRLLSDRFSAERPKGSFSTLEIQRTEQGDSAMYLCASSFSQGASEKLFFGSGTQLSVL.

This sequence joins TRBV29-1 and TRBJ2-7, with D tentatively TRBD2 (6 bases). Germline loops: CDR1 SQVTM, CDR2 ANQGSEA. The V end was cut by 4 bases, the J end by 3 bases, with 16 bases between. The CDR3 sequence is 14 residues long. CDR3 DNA sequence: TGCAGCGTTGTGGTTGGGCGGGGAATCTACGAGCAGTACTTC. It is translated as CSVVVGRGIYEQYF.

In DNA form, the CDR3 reads TGTGCCAGCAGTTCGCCCGTAGCGGGAGCTTCCTACGAGCAGTACTTC. Its translation is CASSSPVAGASYEQYF. V usage is TRBV28 and J usage is TRBJ2-7, with 9 bases identical to TRBD2. Germline loops: CDR1 MDHEN, CDR2 SYDVKM. This CDR3 contains 16 residues. V was pared by 4 bases and J by 1 base, with 8 bases of the junction left unmatched.

V and J are TRBV7-2 and TRBJ2-7, with TRBD1 matching over 8 bases. Germline V gene lookup returns CDR1 SGHTA and CDR2 FQGNSA. The CDR3 has 15 amino acids. Germline trimming cut 5 bases from V and 7 bases from J; bases unmatched to any gene: 13. This chain's CDR3 is CASSTQTGDTEEQYF. In DNA form, the CDR3 reads TGTGCCAGCAGCACTCAGACAGGGGATACGGAGGAGCAGTACTTC. The complete variable domain, with remaining parts taken from reference TRBV7-2 and TRBJ2-7, reads GAGVSQSPSNKVTEKGKDVELRCDPISGHTALYWYRQSLGQGLEFLIYFQGNSAPDKSGLPSDRFSAERTGGSVSTLTIQRTQQEDSAVYLCASSTQTGDTEEQYFGPGTRLTVT.

The gene calls are TRBV30 and TRBJ1-2, with D unclear. Trimming left V 8 bases short and J 0 bases short, with 10 bases between. Germline V gene lookup returns CDR1 GTSNPN and CDR2 SVGIG (reference sequence). The CDR3 has 12 residues. The CDR3 sequence is CAHTKTNYGYTF. CDR3 bases: TGTGCCCACACAAAGACTAACTATGGCTACACCTTC. The full variable domain, in which reference TRBV30 and TRBJ1-2 provide the parts outside the CDR3, is SQTIHQWPATLVQPVGSPLSLECTVEGTSNPNLYWYRQAAGRGLQLLFYSVGIGQISSEVPQNLSASRPQDRQFILSSKKLLLSDSGFYLCAHTKTNYGYTFGSGTRLTVV.

The chain is built from TRBV7-9 and TRBJ1-2; 8 bases map to TRBD1. Germline V gene data show CDR1 as SEHNR and CDR2 as FQNEAQ (reference sequence). Germline trimming cut 2 bases from V and 8 bases from J; bases unmatched to any gene: 13. There are 16 residues in the CDR3. In nucleotides, the CDR3 is TGTGCCAGCAGCTTAAGATCTCCGACAGGGGCGGGAGGCTACACCTTC. It yields the protein CASSLRSPTGAGGYTF. Variable domain in full (rest from reference TRBV7-9 and TRBJ1-2): DTGVSQNPRHKITKRGQNVTFRCDPISEHNRLYWYRQTLGQGPEFLTYFQNEAQLEKSRLLSDRFSAERPKGSFSTLEIQRTEQGDSAMYLCASSLRSPTGAGGYTFGSGTRLTVV.